This T cell receptor beta chain was found in a study of blood T cells in healthy people across ages. Findings and limits, study-wide: The study found more naive CD4+ cells and higher diversity in long-lived than aged donors.

This CDR3 comprises 16 residues. CDR1 is DFQATT, CDR2 SNEGSKA, per germline (reference sequence). V was pared by 0 bases and J by 5 bases, with 17 bases between. Next came a second PCR, run for roughly 6 to 11 cycles, which used a sample-barcoded 5' primer along with a J-beta primer mix. TCRdb independently ran MiXCR on the 5' RACE reads; one entry per CDR3 protein. The repertoire holds about 1.1 million distinct CDR3 sequences, with around two fifths as singletons. Extractions gave at least 5 micrograms of total RNA per sample. This clonotype was observed a handful of times. Antigen: not known. The sequenced sample was blood. The J gene is TRBJ2-1, the V gene TRBV20-1, with D perhaps matching TRBD1 (5 bases). This receptor was taken from a young man in good health. CDR3 loop: CSARDVKDVGDNEQFF. The CDR3 coding sequence is TGCAGTGCTAGAGATGTAAAGGACGTAGGGGACAATGAGCAGTTCTTC.